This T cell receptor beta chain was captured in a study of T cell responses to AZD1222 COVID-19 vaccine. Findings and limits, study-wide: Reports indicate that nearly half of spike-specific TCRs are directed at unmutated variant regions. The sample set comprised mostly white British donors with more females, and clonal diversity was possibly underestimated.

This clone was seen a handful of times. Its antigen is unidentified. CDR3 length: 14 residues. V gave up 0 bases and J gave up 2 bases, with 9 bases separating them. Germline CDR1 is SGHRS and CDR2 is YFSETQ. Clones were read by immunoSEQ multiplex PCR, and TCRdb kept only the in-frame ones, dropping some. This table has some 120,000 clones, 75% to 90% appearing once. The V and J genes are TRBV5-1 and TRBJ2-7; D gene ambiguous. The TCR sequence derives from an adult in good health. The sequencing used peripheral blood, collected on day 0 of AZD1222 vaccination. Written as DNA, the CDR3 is TGCGCCAGCAGCTTGGACCGACGAACCTACGAGCAGTACTTC. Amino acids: CASSLDRRTYEQYF.